This is a list of T cell receptor beta chains from one sample in a study of T-cell memory formation after mild COVID-19. MiXCR, run by TCRdb on the 5' RACE reads, gives a single entry per CDR3 protein. The data contain 200,000 to 250,000 distinct CDR3 sequences, over 8.5% of them singletons. The sample taken for sequencing was PBMCs or a T cell subset sorted from them (not recorded which). The receptors were sampled from a man aged 18 to 29 who had mild COVID-19 (a few samples of this study predate the infection). Cell type and time point are not known. The CDR3 runs from the conserved cysteine through the conserved F or W. D genes are given only for firm matches. For some rows the clone size is stated as once, few or many, or as a class when expanded; others skip it.

v_call,clone_size,d_call,j_call,cdr3_aa,cdr3_nt
TRBV7-9,few,TRBD1,TRBJ2-7,CASSPRDRVYEQYF,TGTGCCAGCAGCCCTCGGGACAGGGTCTACGAGCAGTACTTC
TRBV12-3/TRBV12-4,many,TRBD2,TRBJ2-7,CASSLSAGTYEQYF,TGTGCCAGCAGTTTATCAGCGGGGACTTACGAGCAGTACTTC
TRBV7-9,.,.,TRBJ1-5,CASSLSGRVLTQPQHF,TGTGCCAGCAGCTTATCGGGCAGGGTCTTGACACAGCCCCAGCATTTT
TRBV2,few,.,TRBJ2-5,CARRRGVGETQYF,TGTGCCAGAAGACGGGGCGTCGGAGAGACCCAGTACTTC
TRBV6-6,.,TRBD1,TRBJ2-7,CASSYGTGVAEQYF,TGTGCCAGCAGTTACGGGACAGGGGTAGCCGAGCAGTACTTC
TRBV7-2,many,TRBD1,TRBJ1-2,CASSLGSGQAIYGYTF,TGTGCCAGCAGCTTAGGCTCGGGACAGGCTATCTATGGCTACACCTTC
TRBV4-1,many,.,TRBJ1-1,CASSQDPGANTEAFF,TGCGCCAGCAGCCAAGATCCGGGGGCCAACACTGAAGCTTTCTTT
TRBV11-2,.,.,TRBJ1-6,CASSLAGRNSPLHF,TGTGCCAGCAGCTTAGCGGGCCGCAATTCACCCCTCCACTTT
TRBV5-1,many,.,TRBJ1-1,CASSSPGITEAFF,TGCGCCAGCAGCTCCCCGGGAATAACTGAAGCTTTCTTT
TRBV29-1,few,TRBD1,TRBJ2-7,CSVEVGQGYEQYF,TGCAGCGTTGAAGTAGGACAGGGCTACGAGCAGTACTTC
TRBV4-3,few,TRBD1,TRBJ1-2,CASSQGSTTGFHGYTF,TGCGCCAGCAGCCAAGGGTCAACGACAGGGTTCCATGGCTACACCTTC
TRBV27,once,.,TRBJ2-7,CASSGGSRGEQYF,TGTGCCAGCAGCGGGGGCAGCCGGGGGGAGCAGTACTTC
TRBV20-1,.,TRBD1,TRBJ2-7,CSASVGQGAILGRSYEQYF,TGCAGTGCGTCAGTCGGACAGGGGGCAATACTGGGAAGGTCCTACGAGCAGTACTTC
TRBV7-3,few,.,TRBJ1-1,CASSLMGGTDTEAFF,TGTGCCAGCAGCTTAATGGGGGGGACGGACACTGAAGCTTTCTTT
TRBV5-5,many,.,TRBJ1-1,CASRSIRGGVRAFF,TGTGCCAGCAGGTCGATTAGGGGAGGAGTACGCGCTTTCTTT
TRBV27,few,.,TRBJ1-1,CASSLGPGYTEAFF,TGTGCCAGCAGTTTAGGTCCGGGGTACACTGAAGCTTTCTTT
TRBV6-5,few,.,TRBJ2-7,CASSEVPGFEQYF,TGTGCCAGCAGTGAAGTCCCAGGGTTCGAGCAGTACTTC
TRBV7-2,many,.,TRBJ2-5,CASSLMYQETQYF,TGTGCCAGCAGCCTGATGTACCAAGAGACCCAGTACTTC
TRBV24-1,once,.,TRBJ2-5,CATSESKGGVEETQYF,TGTGCCACCAGTGAATCCAAAGGAGGGGTGGAAGAGACCCAGTACTTC
TRBV4-2,.,.,TRBJ2-5,CASSQVPQSDFKETQYF,TGTGCCAGCAGCCAAGTCCCCCAGTCGGACTTCAAAGAGACCCAGTACTTC
TRBV9,few,TRBD2,TRBJ2-5,CASSVVPAGGRETQYF,TGTGCCAGCAGCGTAGTTCCAGCGGGGGGGCGAGAGACCCAGTACTTC